This is a list of T cell receptor beta chains from one sample in a study of blood T cell repertoires in COVID-19. The table came from immunoSEQ multiplex PCR; TCRdb's copy has only in-frame clones and leaves some out. The table lists roughly 270,000 clones, less than 85% of them singletons, with around 2.3% in the top ten. The material sequenced was PBMCs or T cells enriched from blood (not recorded which). All receptors derive from a woman aged 45-65 years who had recovered from COVID-19. Each CDR3 is given without its conserved first and last residue.

J gene: TRBJ2-5
V gene: TRBV12-3/TRBV12-4
CDR3 protein: ASSDGGAKTQY

J gene: TRBJ1-5
V gene: TRBV4-2
CDR3 protein: ASSQVSGFYNQPQH

J gene: TRBJ1-3
V gene: TRBV19
CDR3 protein: ASSSTESRVGNTIY

J gene: TRBJ2-1
V gene: TRBV28
CDR3 protein: ASLPGLESYNEQF

J gene: TRBJ2-1
V gene: TRBV5-1
CDR3 protein: ASSLDTILQGEQF

J gene: TRBJ1-1
V gene: TRBV18
CDR3 protein: ASSPGNRGSGTEAF

J gene: TRBJ1-2
V gene: TRBV29-1
CDR3 protein: SVGHYYGYT

J gene: TRBJ2-7
V gene: TRBV11-2
CDR3 protein: ASSHSGLLLGGSYEQY

J gene: TRBJ1-3
V gene: TRBV29-1
CDR3 protein: SVETGAAGNTIY

J gene: TRBJ1-4
V gene: TRBV19
CDR3 protein: ASRVGNRPYEKLF

J gene: TRBJ1-5
V gene: TRBV2
CDR3 protein: ASSAQGGQPQH

J gene: TRBJ1-1
V gene: TRBV30
CDR3 protein: AWKGQGAEAF

J gene: TRBJ2-5
V gene: TRBV11-2
CDR3 protein: ASSLTGTSGRETQY

J gene: TRBJ2-1
V gene: TRBV6-4
CDR3 protein: ASSAEGEKYNEQF

J gene: TRBJ2-7
V gene: TRBV7-9
CDR3 protein: ASSLGSMGGPLSYEQY

J gene: TRBJ2-1
V gene: TRBV6-5
CDR3 protein: ASSYRPSGSYNEQF

J gene: TRBJ1-4
V gene: TRBV5-4
CDR3 protein: ASSQGQGPNNEKLF

J gene: TRBJ1-1
V gene: TRBV12-5
CDR3 protein: ASGSSGPDTEAF

J gene: TRBJ2-7
V gene: TRBV7-9
CDR3 protein: ASSLDRVAREQY

J gene: TRBJ2-1
V gene: TRBV7-2
CDR3 protein: ASSLWVRPTSGQF

J gene: TRBJ1-3
V gene: TRBV5-6
CDR3 protein: ASSYDRRNTIY

J gene: TRBJ2-1
V gene: TRBV7-8
CDR3 protein: ASSHRGRQVWIFRYNEQF

J gene: TRBJ2-7
V gene: TRBV18
CDR3 protein: ASSPGQSSNYEQY

J gene: TRBJ1-5
V gene: TRBV7-2
CDR3 protein: ASSLVPLGAQARH

J gene: TRBJ2-7
V gene: TRBV18
CDR3 protein: ASSPGKDTYEQY

J gene: TRBJ1-2
V gene: TRBV28
CDR3 protein: ASSLEAGAYGYT

J gene: TRBJ2-1
V gene: TRBV11-1
CDR3 protein: ASSLTGQGVIEQF

J gene: TRBJ1-2
V gene: TRBV3-1/TRBV3-2
CDR3 protein: ASSLVPGLGQGYT

J gene: TRBJ1-1
V gene: TRBV29-1
CDR3 protein: SIRGSTEAF

J gene: TRBJ1-6
V gene: TRBV5-1
CDR3 protein: ASSVQGDSPLH

J gene: TRBJ2-2
V gene: TRBV30
CDR3 protein: ARGGTSGRYTGELF

J gene: TRBJ2-3
V gene: TRBV18
CDR3 protein: ASSPPDLAGSDTQY

J gene: TRBJ2-3
V gene: TRBV1
CDR3 protein: TSSQVLADCSDTQY

J gene: TRBJ2-3
V gene: TRBV6-5
CDR3 protein: ASSSAGGPGTDTQY

J gene: TRBJ2-5
V gene: TRBV18
CDR3 protein: ASSPNRGETQY

J gene: TRBJ1-5
V gene: TRBV6-2/TRBV6-3
CDR3 protein: ASSALQGGNQPQH

J gene: TRBJ2-3
V gene: TRBV7-9
CDR3 protein: ASRPYRGDHTDTQY

J gene: TRBJ2-7
V gene: TRBV18
CDR3 protein: ASSPLADYEQY

J gene: TRBJ1-2
V gene: TRBV5-1
CDR3 protein: ASSLGRGRVYGYT

J gene: TRBJ2-2
V gene: TRBV27
CDR3 protein: ASSLGPLNGELF

J gene: TRBJ2-1
V gene: TRBV5-4
CDR3 protein: ASSLTAEQF

J gene: TRBJ2-6
V gene: TRBV19
CDR3 protein: ASSRIQGPPYSGANVLT

J gene: TRBJ2-7
V gene: TRBV28
CDR3 protein: ASSVPGQGSYEQY

J gene: TRBJ2-1
V gene: TRBV11-3
CDR3 protein: ASSLRLAGRNEQF

J gene: TRBJ2-3
V gene: TRBV7-2
CDR3 protein: ASSLALLAGVTDTQY